This TCR beta chain was profiled in a study of shared clonotypes between healthy human individuals. Study in general: Per donor, CD8 memory used one plate, CD8 naive used two, CD4 memory used three and CD4 naive used three. Findings and limits, study-wide: What naive subsets generally showed was a larger estimated richness than memory subsets showed.

Some clones are missing from TCRdb's copy, which holds only in-frame ones; the method was immunoSEQ multiplex PCR. Here the sample spans some 790,000 clones, just under 75% being singletons. CDR3 length: 14 residues. Trimming pared 2 bases from V and 1 base from J, leaving 8 bases between. CDR1 is MGHDK, CDR2 SYGVNS, per germline. Worth noting for this clone: Its cognate antigen is unknown.

The sample comprised memory CD4+ T cells sorted from blood. Subset described: CD45RA-negative fraction. The receptor comes from a woman in her 30s in good health. The rearrangement uses TRBV25-1 and TRBJ2-5; unclear D gene. The CDR3, as DNA: TGTGCCAGCAGTGAAACTTTGGGCCAAGAGACCCAGTACTTC. Protein product: CASSETLGQETQYF.